The following is a TCR beta chain sequence with its context. No antigen is known for it. The CDR3 end lies 3 residues beyond the end of the read and is filled in from the germline J gene. The data stem from a study of T cells in women clearing cervical HPV infection. Across the whole study: Case blood was drawn when the lesion was first found; control blood after infection became undetectable. Study-wide findings and caveats: Associations may precede or follow infection; HPV-specific or memory T cells were not isolated.

Germline V gives CDR1 MDHEN, CDR2 SYDVKM. The CDR3 totals 15 residues. V dropped 2 bases and J dropped 1; count of bases not matched to a gene: 3. Cervical HPV DNA detected by MY09/MY11 PCR, typed by dot-blot. Repertoires were generated with immunoSEQ multiplex PCR, while TCRdb's copy carries only in-frame clones and drops some. The listing records about 36,000 clones. This TCR was recovered from a woman between 18 and 70 years old with a cervical HPV16 infection that either progressed to CIN3+ or cleared (not recorded which). The rearrangement links TRBV28 to TRBJ2-3; 7 nucleotides agree with TRBD2. Sequencing used blood buffy coat. The covered CDR3 bases are TGTGCCAGCAGTTTAGGGGGGGTCGGCACAGATACG. Amino acid sequence: CASSLGGVGTDT. In full, the CDR3 is CASSLGGVGTDTQYF.